This T cell receptor beta chain was sequenced during a study of T-cell reconstitution after alpha-beta-depleted transplantation in children. Germline V CDR1 and CDR2: MNHEY, SVGEGT. CDR3 size: 11 residues. The junction had 4 bases not matched to a gene; V was cut back by 8 bases and J by 7 bases. TCRbeta library preparation incorporated unique molecular identifiers. From the PCR reads, TCRdb called clonotypes with MiXCR, one entry per CDR3 protein. The table records about 610,000 distinct CDR3 sequences, roughly a tenth of them present only once. The receptor was isolated from a human donor who donated a stem cell graft to a child with acute myeloid leukemia. This sequence joins TRBV6-2 or TRBV6-3 and TRBJ2-5; 7 positions agree with TRBD2. Sequences were derived from PBMCs from the stem cell graft donor, sampled from the stem cell graft. The CDR3 nucleotides are TGTGCCAGCGGCCCGGGGGGGACCCAGTACTTC. Its translation is CASGPGGTQYF.